This record concerns one TCR beta chain sequence. Its antigen is not identified. Semi-nested PCR with Nested Universal Primer A followed constant-region reverse priming of full-length variable regions. TCRdb re-called the 5' RACE reads with MiXCR, one entry per CDR3 protein. The sample includes fewer than 75,000 distinct CDR3 sequences, approximately 26% of them seen just once. Study-wide points: Greatest tumor Treg TCR overlap was with tumor naive CD4+ cells. The TCR gene usage of tumor memory CD4+ T cells clustered together with blood and lymph node memory CD4+ cells and with lymph node naive CD4+ cells. Larger-cohort validation covered only one TCR beta V-J rearrangement.

Cells sorted as Tregs were CD4+, CD25+ and CD127-/low. Germline lookup yields CDR1 MGHRA and CDR2 YSYEKL. The CDR3 is 15 residues long. Trimming took 1 base from V and 5 from J; bases not matched to a gene: 2. Sequencing input: tumor-infiltrating Tregs sorted from the breast tumor. This chain connects TRBV4-1 to TRBJ2-1, with 10 bases fitting TRBD2. The TCR was taken from a female donor with breast cancer. The CDR3 DNA follows: TGCGCCAGCAGCCAAGGACTAGCGGGTAACAATGAGCAGTTCTTC. Protein sequence: CASSQGLAGNNEQFF.